One sample yielded the 8 T cell receptor beta chains listed below, sequenced in a study of blood T cell repertoires in COVID-19. Profiled with immunoSEQ multiplex PCR; TCRdb holds only in-frame clones, not every one. The sample lists roughly 240,000 clones, approximately 86% seen once, with 3% to 3.5% in the top ten. Sequencing was performed on peripheral blood. The source is a woman aged 25 to 45 who had recovered from COVID-19.

The V and J genes are TRBV9 and TRBJ2-2; tentatively, D is TRBD1 (6 bases). V lost 4 bases, J lost 8 bases, and 12 bases lay in between. The CDR3 covers 13 residues. Germline CDR1 SGDLS, CDR2 YYNGEE. The CDR3 nucleotides are TGTGCCAGCAGCCGTTCAGGGGCAGGGGAGCTGTTTTTT. Encoded protein: CASSRSGAGELFF.

This clone was recorded only once. CDR3 sequence (DNA): TGTGCCACAACCCAAACAGGCTCCTACGAGCAGTACTTC. Amino acid sequence: CATTQTGSYEQYF. This rearrangement joins TRBV6-5 to TRBJ2-7; possible D gene TRBD1, 5 bases. Trimming took off 10 bases at V and 0 bases at J, with 13 bases between the two ends. Germline CDR1 MNHEY, CDR2 SVGAGI. The length of the CDR3 is 13 residues.

CDR3 protein: CASSIWDREGRNTQYF. CDR3 nucleotides: TGTGCCAGCAGCATATGGGACAGGGAGGGTCGGAATACGCAGTATTTT. This chain links TRBV7-9 with TRBJ2-3, with 9 bases that match TRBD1. The CDR3 consists of 16 residues. J lost 7 bases, V lost 5 bases, and 13 bases had no gene match. Germline values: CDR1 SEHNR, CDR2 FQNEAQ (reference sequence).

The genes are TRBV7-9 and TRBJ2-4; the match to TRBD1 covers 7 bases. The CDR3 runs to 17 residues. Germline V lookup: CDR1 SEHNR, CDR2 FQNEAQ (reference sequence). J gave up 0 bases and V 5 bases, and 10 bases lay outside the gene matches. The CDR3 here is CASSPSGTALAKNIQYF. In DNA form, the CDR3 reads TGTGCCAGCAGCCCATCCGGGACAGCCTTAGCCAAAAACATTCAGTACTTC.

This clone was seen many times. The chain is built from TRBV7-2 and TRBJ1-6; 9 nucleotides line up with TRBD1. CDR1 and CDR2 from the germline V gene are SGHTA and FQGNSA. This CDR3 is built from 15 residues. After removal of 5 bases from V and 8 bases from J, the junction contained 7 bases not matched to a gene. In DNA form, the CDR3 reads TGTGCCAGCAGCCAACCCACAGGGGGCTATTCACCCCTCCACTTT. Translated: CASSQPTGGYSPLHF.

V and J are TRBV27 and TRBJ1-2; 8 positions match TRBD1. CDR1 and CDR2 from the germline V gene are MNHEY and SMNVEV (reference sequence). The CDR3 extends over 19 amino acids. With 5 bases clipped from V and 1 base from J, the junction kept 18 bases outside the gene matches. The DNA for the CDR3 is TGTGCCAGCAGTCCACTTATCGGACAGGGAAAGTTATATAACTATGGCTACACCTTC. Its translation: CASSPLIGQGKLYNYGYTF.

For this clone: An end of the junction does not agree with germline; a read error may underlie this. The J gene is TRBJ2-7, the V gene TRBV27; D perhaps matches TRBD1 (6 bases). Germline CDR1 reads MNHEY; CDR2 reads SMNVEV (reference sequence). This CDR3 comprises 14 residues. CDR3 DNA: TGTGCCAGCGGACCCGGGACAAATAACTACGTGCAGTACTTC. It yields the protein CASGPGTNNYVQYF.

The chain has TRBV5-1 and TRBJ2-5; the D gene is possibly TRBD1 (6 bases). Germline values: CDR1 SGHRS, CDR2 YFSETQ. The ends were cut back, 4 bases at V and 1 base at J, with 11 bases in the middle. The CDR3 totals 14 residues. The CDR3 is CASSLDSLQETQYF. The CDR3 bases are TGCGCCAGCAGCCTGGACAGCCTCCAAGAGACCCAGTACTTC.